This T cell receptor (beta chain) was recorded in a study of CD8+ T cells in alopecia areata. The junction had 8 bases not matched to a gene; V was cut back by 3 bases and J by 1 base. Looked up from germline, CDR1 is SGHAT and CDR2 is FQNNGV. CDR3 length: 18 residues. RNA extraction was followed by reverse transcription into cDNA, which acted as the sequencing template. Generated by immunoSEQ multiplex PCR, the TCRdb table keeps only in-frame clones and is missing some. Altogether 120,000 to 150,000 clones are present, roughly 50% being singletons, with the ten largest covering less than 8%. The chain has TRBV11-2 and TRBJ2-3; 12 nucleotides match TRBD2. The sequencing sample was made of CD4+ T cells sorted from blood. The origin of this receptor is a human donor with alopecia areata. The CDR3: CASSLGPLAGGGTDTQYF. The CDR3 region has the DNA TGTGCCAGCAGCTTGGGGCCCCTAGCGGGAGGGGGCACAGATACGCAGTATTTT. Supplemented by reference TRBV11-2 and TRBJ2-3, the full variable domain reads EAGVAQSPRYKIIEKRQSVAFWCNPISGHATLYWYQQILGQGPKLLIQFQNNGVVDDSQLPKDRFSAERLKGVDSTLKIQPAKLEDSAVYLCASSLGPLAGGGTDTQYFGPGTRLTVL.